This T cell receptor beta chain was identified during a study of control samples from healthy donors and cancer patients. This CDR3 comprises 16 residues. Trimming cost V 5 bases and J 3 bases, with 17 bases left between them. The V gene's germline CDR1 is SGHVS and CDR2 FQNEAQ. Libraries were prepared by immunoSEQ multiplex PCR; TCRdb keeps only in-frame clonotypes and omits some of them. The sample has 100,000 to 150,000 clones, 90% seen once. The sequence came from a man aged 18 to 30 in good health. The chain couples TRBV7-8 to TRBJ1-5, with D possibly being TRBD1 (5 bases). Sequenced: blood. The CDR3 bases are TGTGCCAGCAGCCCCCTCCCGGGCAGGGTCAATCAGCCCCAGCATTTT. Translation gives CASSPLPGRVNQPQHF.